The 8 T cell receptor beta chains below all came from one sample that was sequenced in a study of monozygotic twins with inflammatory bowel disease (dated by TCRdb to the late 2010s). Library prep was done by 5' RACE. TCRdb lists the instrument as Illumina HiSeq 2500. One entry per CDR3 protein sequence results from the TCRdb reprocessing of the reads, with DNA left out. This sample's table has entries for 150,000 to 200,000 distinct CDR3 sequences. The ten largest account for 7.4% of the sample. Sequenced: blood. These receptors were collected from a human donor with ulcerative colitis or Crohn's disease, or a healthy co-twin of an affected twin (not recorded which).

The chain is built from TRBV6-1 and TRBJ2-3; the TCRdb D gene call, TRBD1, has no DNA to confirm it. CDR3 length: 14 amino acids. Germline CDR1 reads MNHNS; CDR2 reads SASEGT. CDR3 residues: CASRTGLRTDTQYF.

The chain recombines TRBV5-5 with TRBJ1-5; checking the TCRdb D call of TRBD1 is not possible without DNA. Germline assignment: CDR1 SGHKS and CDR2 YYEKEE (reference sequence). The CDR3 length is 15 residues. The CDR3 region is CASSFGQGSLGLQHF.

V is TRBV7-8 and J is TRBJ2-6; the D gene TCRdb calls, TRBD1, cannot be checked with no DNA. This CDR3 has 16 amino acids. The germline CDR1 and CDR2 sequences are SGHVS and FQNEAQ. CDR3 region: CASSLIAGSGANVLTF.

The chain uses TRBV10-3 and TRBJ2-1; TCRdb's D call of TRBD1 is untestable without DNA. In germline, CDR1 is ENHRY, CDR2 SYGVKD. The CDR3 is made up of 12 amino acids. CDR3 amino acids: CAISSTGNEQFF.

This chain links TRBV3-1 with TRBJ2-3; TCRdb selects TRBD2, and the lack of DNA leaves this call unchecked. Per germline, CDR1 LGHDT and CDR2 YNNKEL (reference sequence). The CDR3 length is 17 residues. The CDR3 spells CASSEDPPSGLTDTQYF.

This rearrangement joins TRBV20-1 to TRBJ1-6; TCRdb reports TRBD1, a call that lacks DNA to check it against. Germline V gene data show CDR1 as DFQATT and CDR2 as SNEGSKA (reference sequence). The CDR3 consists of 16 residues. The CDR3: CSARERPGQYNSPLHF.

The CDR3 spells CSARDQSGRWYNEQFF. The chain combines TRBV20-1 with TRBJ2-1; the TRBD2 assignment by TCRdb is unverifiable without DNA. The CDR3 runs to 16 residues. The germline gives CDR1 DFQATT, CDR2 SNEGSKA (reference sequence).

The V call is TRBV30, the J call TRBJ2-3; TCRdb proposes TRBD1, but this gene call is untestable without DNA. Germline-derived CDR1 and CDR2 are GTSNPN and SVGIG (reference sequence). The CDR3 runs 14 residues. The CDR3 here is CAWTWTAGTDTQYF. Full variable domain (remainder filled in from reference TRBV30 and TRBJ2-3): SQTIHQWPATLVQPVGSPLSLECTVEGTSNPNLYWYRQAAGRGLQLLFYSVGIGQISSEVPQNLSASRPQDRQFILSSKKLLLSDSGFYLCAWTWTAGTDTQYFGPGTRLTVL.